A selection of T cell receptor beta chains follows, all from one sample in a study of blood T cell repertoires in COVID-19. Sequencing was performed with immunoSEQ multiplex PCR; in TCRdb, only in-frame clones are kept and a portion is missing. The table has some 100,000 clones, 80% to 90% seen once; the top ten hold about 2.5%. Material for sequencing was PBMCs or T cells enriched from blood (not recorded which). These receptors originate from a woman in her fifties or sixties who had recovered from COVID-19. The CDR3 runs from the conserved cysteine through the conserved F or W. D genes are given only for firm matches. Only part of the rows carry a size: once, few, many, or a class if the clone is expanded.

>NA|TRBJ2-1|NA|TRBV3-1/TRBV3-2
TGTGCCAGCAGCGGTAGCGTTTACAATGAGCAGTTCTTC
CASSGSVYNEQFF
>NA|TRBJ2-7|NA|TRBV28
TGTGCCAGCACCCAGAGCCCGTTCGGCGGCTCCTACGAGCAGTACTTC
CASTQSPFGGSYEQYF
>TRBD2|TRBJ2-5|NA|TRBV7-9
TGTGCCAGCAGCTTTGGCGGGAGTGAGACCCAGTACTTC
CASSFGGSETQYF
>TRBD1|TRBJ2-5|NA|TRBV27
TGTGCCAGCAGGAGGGACAGGGGGTCTCAAGAGACCCAGTACTTC
CASRRDRGSQETQYF
>NA|TRBJ1-5|few|TRBV28
TGTGCCAGCAGTTTATGGGAGAGCAATCAGCCCCAGCATTTT
CASSLWESNQPQHF
>TRBD2|TRBJ2-2|NA|TRBV5-1
TGCGCCAGCAGCTTGGGACTAGCGGGAGTATTGGACACCGGGGAGCTGTTTTTT
CASSLGLAGVLDTGELFF
>NA|TRBJ2-1|NA|TRBV19
TGTGCCAGTAGTATAGTCCCCCGGAATGAGCAGTTCTTC
CASSIVPRNEQFF
>NA|TRBJ1-4|NA|TRBV15
TGTGCCACGGACAGCGACAATGAAAAACTGTTTTTT
CATDSDNEKLFF
>NA|TRBJ1-1|NA|TRBV11-3
TGTGCCAGCAGCTCCGGCGAGAGGCGCGCTTTCTTT
CASSSGERRAFF
>NA|TRBJ2-1|NA|TRBV21-1
TGTGCCAGCAGCAGACCCGGGACAGGAGGGGTCAATGAGCAGTTCTTC
CASSRPGTGGVNEQFF
>NA|TRBJ1-1|NA|TRBV19
TGTGCCAGTAGTATAGACTTACGGAGGAACACTGAAGCTTTCTTT
CASSIDLRRNTEAFF
>NA|TRBJ2-7|NA|TRBV5-6
TGTGCCAGCAGCTTGGCCTCGCGCCCCGAGCAGTACTTC
CASSLASRPEQYF
>TRBD1|TRBJ1-2|NA|TRBV30
TGTGCCTGGAGCGAGGGTCAGGGGGGAGGCTACACCTTC
CAWSEGQGGGYTF
>NA|TRBJ1-2|NA|TRBV15
TGTGCCACCAGCAGACAACAGATTCGGGGAAGATATAATAACTATGGCTACACCTTC
CATSRQQIRGRYNNYGYTF
>TRBD1|TRBJ1-1|NA|TRBV5-1
TGCGCCAGCAGCTCTTGGGGGACAGGGAACACTGAAGCTTTCTTT
CASSSWGTGNTEAFF
>TRBD2|TRBJ2-3|NA|TRBV5-4
TGTGCCAGCAGCACACGGACTAGCGGAATCCTCACAGATACGCAGTATTTT
CASSTRTSGILTDTQYF
>TRBD1|TRBJ1-6|NA|TRBV27
TGTGCCAGCAGTTCCGGGACAGGGGTAAATAATTCACCCCTCCACTTT
CASSSGTGVNNSPLHF